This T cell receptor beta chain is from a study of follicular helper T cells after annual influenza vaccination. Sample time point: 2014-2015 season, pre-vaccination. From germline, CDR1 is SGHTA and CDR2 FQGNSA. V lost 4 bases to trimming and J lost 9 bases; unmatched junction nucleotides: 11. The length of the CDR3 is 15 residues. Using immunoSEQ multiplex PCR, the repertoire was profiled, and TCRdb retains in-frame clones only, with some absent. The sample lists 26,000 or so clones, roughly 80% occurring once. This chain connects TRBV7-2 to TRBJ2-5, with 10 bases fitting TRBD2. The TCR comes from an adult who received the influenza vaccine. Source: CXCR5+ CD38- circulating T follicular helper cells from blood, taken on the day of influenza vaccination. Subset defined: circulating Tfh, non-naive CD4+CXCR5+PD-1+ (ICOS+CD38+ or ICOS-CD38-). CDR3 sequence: CASSSSSSGSLAQYF. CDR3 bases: TGTGCCAGCAGCTCAAGTTCTAGCGGGAGTTTGGCCCAGTACTTC.